Detailed here is one T cell receptor beta chain. This clonotype was counted many times. Its binding antigen is unknown. Base quality data are lacking; no much larger clone is found one base away. V is cut by 0 bases and J by 2 bases, and the space between the germline ends is 3 bases. Spanning cysteine to phenylalanine, the CDR3 consists of 13 amino acids. Only CDR3 DNA is held: 39 bases, read in frame from base 1. The data are from a study of early T cells in non-severe SARS-CoV-2 infection (dated by TCRdb to about 2021). As for the study more broadly: TCR sequencing used bulk RNA from unsorted whole blood, so alpha and beta chains could not be paired.

The study was a case-control design nested within a healthcare worker cohort in London, UK, with weekly nasopharyngeal swab PCR tests and blood sampling. Healthcare workers were recruited during the week of the UK lockdown, between 23 and 31 March 2020, and followed weekly for up to about 15 weeks. The library was obtained by 5' RACE. Sequenced using a NextSeq 500. The TCR library protocol attached unique molecular identifiers to individual cDNA molecules to correct for sequencing error and PCR bias. Both TCR alpha and beta chains were sequenced, and tight co-correlation was observed between alpha and beta sequence abundances in each sample. As for the authors' bioinformatics: V gene, J gene and CDR3 annotation of TCR sequences was performed with Decombinator V4. Expanded TCRs were defined as changing significantly between any two time points under a Poisson model with p below 0.0001. TCR abundances were normalised to the total number of TCRs sequenced per sample and were expressed as counts per million. TRAV1-2 paired with TRAJ12, TRAJ20 or TRAJ33 defined MAIT TCRs, while TRAV10 paired with TRAJ18 defined iNKT TCRs. VDJdb, accessed on 1 November 2021, was searched for TCRs annotated for CMV, EBV and SARS-CoV-2, and TCRs annotated for more than one antigen were excluded. In-frame beta chains were kept once TCRdb had trimmed the public reads at Q25 with fastp and called clones with MiXCR. For every CDR3 protein sequence, its rows merge into one entry that carries the most common genes and DNA. These V and J calls rely on TCRdb rather than the paper's analysis. In this sample the table shows approximately 39,000 distinct CDR3 sequences, roughly 9.9% of which occur a single time. The ten largest clones capture roughly 12% of the sample.

Overall study results and their limits: VDJdb matching was skewed toward anti-spike CD8 responses and likely underestimated virus-specific expansions, missing private and CD4 specificities.

This TCR was sampled from an adult who was a healthcare worker with PCR-confirmed SARS-CoV-2 infection or an uninfected control (not recorded which). The sequence links TRBV12-3 or TRBV12-4 to TRBJ2-3; no confident D gene assignment can be made. The sequenced sample was whole blood. The DNA reads as follows: TGTGCCAGCAGTTTAGCGCTCACAGATACGCAGTATTTT. Its protein product is CASSLALTDTQYF.